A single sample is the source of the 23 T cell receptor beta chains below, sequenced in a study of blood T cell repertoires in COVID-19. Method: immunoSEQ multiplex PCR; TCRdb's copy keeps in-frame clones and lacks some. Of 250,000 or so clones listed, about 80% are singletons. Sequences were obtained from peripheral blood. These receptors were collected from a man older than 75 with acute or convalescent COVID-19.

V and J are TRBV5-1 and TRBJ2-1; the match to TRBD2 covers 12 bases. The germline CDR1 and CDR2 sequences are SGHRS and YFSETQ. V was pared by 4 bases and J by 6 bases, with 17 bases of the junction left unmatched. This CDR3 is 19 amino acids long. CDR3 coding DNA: TGCGCCAGCAGCCCTGGGTGGGGATCTAGCGGGGGGGCCCCCAATGAGCAGTTCTTC. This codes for CASSPGWGSSGGAPNEQFF. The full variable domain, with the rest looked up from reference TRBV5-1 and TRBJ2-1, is KAGVTQTPRYLIKTRGQQVTLSCSPISGHRSVSWYQQTPGQGLQFLFEYFSETQRNKGNFPGRFSGRQFSNSRSEMNVSTLELGDSALYLCASSPGWGSSGGAPNEQFFGPGTRLTVL.

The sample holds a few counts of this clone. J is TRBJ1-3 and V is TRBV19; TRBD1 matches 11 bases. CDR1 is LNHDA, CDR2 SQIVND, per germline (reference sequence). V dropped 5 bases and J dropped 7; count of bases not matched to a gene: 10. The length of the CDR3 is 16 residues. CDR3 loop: CASSGRTGGAGNTIYF. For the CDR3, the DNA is TGTGCCAGTAGTGGACGGACAGGGGGCGCCGGTAACACCATATATTTT.

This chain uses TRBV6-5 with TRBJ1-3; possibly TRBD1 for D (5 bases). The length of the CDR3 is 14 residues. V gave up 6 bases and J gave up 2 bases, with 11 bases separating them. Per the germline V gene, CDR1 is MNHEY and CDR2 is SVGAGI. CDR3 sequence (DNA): TGTGCCAGCAGACAGGAGGGAACTGGAAACACCATATATTTT. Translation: CASRQEGTGNTIYF.

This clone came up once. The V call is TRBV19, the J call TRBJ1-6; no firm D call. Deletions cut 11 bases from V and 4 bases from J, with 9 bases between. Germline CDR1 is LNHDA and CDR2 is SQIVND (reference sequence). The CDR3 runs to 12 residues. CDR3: CASQTYNSPLHF. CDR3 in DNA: TGTGCCTCCCAGACTTATAATTCACCCCTCCACTTT.

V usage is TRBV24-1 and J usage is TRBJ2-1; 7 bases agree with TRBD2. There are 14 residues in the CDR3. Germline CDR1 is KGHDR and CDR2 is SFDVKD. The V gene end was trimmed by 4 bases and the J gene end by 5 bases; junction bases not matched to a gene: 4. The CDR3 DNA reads TGTGCCACCAGTGACCCTAGCGGCAACAATGAGCAGTTCTTC. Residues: CATSDPSGNNEQFF.

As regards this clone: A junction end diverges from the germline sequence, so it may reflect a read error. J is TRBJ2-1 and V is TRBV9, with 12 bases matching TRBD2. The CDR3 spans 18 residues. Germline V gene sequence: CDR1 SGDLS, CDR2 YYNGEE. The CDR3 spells CASSPWGASGGAYNEQFF. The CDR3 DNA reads TGCGCCAGCAGCCCGTGGGGGGCTAGCGGGGGGGCCTACAATGAGCAGTTCTTC.

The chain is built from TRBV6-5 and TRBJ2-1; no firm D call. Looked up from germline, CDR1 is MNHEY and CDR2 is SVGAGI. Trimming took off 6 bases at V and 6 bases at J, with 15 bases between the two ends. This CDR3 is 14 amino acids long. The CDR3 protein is CASSHPFRVNEQFF. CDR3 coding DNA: TGTGCCAGCAGCCACCCATTCCGGGTCAATGAGCAGTTCTTC.

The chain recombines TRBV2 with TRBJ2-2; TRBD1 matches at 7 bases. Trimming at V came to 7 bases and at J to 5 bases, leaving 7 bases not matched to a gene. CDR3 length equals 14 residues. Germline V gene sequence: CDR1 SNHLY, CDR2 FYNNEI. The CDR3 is CASTRQGGTGELFF. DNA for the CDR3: TGTGCCAGCACCCGACAGGGTGGTACCGGGGAGCTGTTTTTT.

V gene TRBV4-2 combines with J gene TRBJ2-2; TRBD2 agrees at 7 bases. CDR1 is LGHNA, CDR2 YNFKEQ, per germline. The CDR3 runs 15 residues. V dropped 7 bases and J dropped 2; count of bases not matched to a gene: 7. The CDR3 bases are TGTGCCAGCAACCCTGGGGGGGGAAACACCGGGGAGCTGTTTTTT. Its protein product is CASNPGGGNTGELFF.

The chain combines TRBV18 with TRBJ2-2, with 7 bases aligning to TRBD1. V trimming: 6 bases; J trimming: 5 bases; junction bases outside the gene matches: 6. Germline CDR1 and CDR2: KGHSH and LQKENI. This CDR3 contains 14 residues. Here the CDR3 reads CASSRDRLTGELFF. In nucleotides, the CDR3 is TGTGCCAGCTCTCGGGACAGATTAACCGGGGAGCTGTTTTTT. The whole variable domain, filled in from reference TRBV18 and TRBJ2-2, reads NAGVMQNPRHLVRRRGQEARLRCSPMKGHSHVYWYRQLPEEGLKFMVYLQKENIIDESGMPKERFSAEFPKEGPSILRIQQVVRGDSAAYFCASSRDRLTGELFFGEGSRLTVL.

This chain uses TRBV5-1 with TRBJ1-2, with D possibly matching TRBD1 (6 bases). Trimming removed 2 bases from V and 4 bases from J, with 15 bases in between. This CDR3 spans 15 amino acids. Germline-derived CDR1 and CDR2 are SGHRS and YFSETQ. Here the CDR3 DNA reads TGCGCCAGCAGCTTACGAGGGGGATCCGGCTATGGCTACACCTTC. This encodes CASSLRGGSGYGYTF. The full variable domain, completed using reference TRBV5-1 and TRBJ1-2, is KAGVTQTPRYLIKTRGQQVTLSCSPISGHRSVSWYQQTPGQGLQFLFEYFSETQRNKGNFPGRFSGRQFSNSRSEMNVSTLELGDSALYLCASSLRGGSGYGYTFGSGTRLTVV.

Here the CDR3 reads CASSLGWTANTGELFF. CDR3 sequence (DNA): TGTGCCAGCAGCTTGGGGTGGACAGCGAACACCGGGGAGCTGTTTTTT. The chain links TRBV5-8 to TRBJ2-2; the D gene is possibly TRBD1 (6 bases). Germline V gene lookup returns CDR1 SGHTS and CDR2 YDEGEE. The CDR3 runs to 16 residues. V gave up 0 bases and J gave up 0 bases, with 9 bases separating them.

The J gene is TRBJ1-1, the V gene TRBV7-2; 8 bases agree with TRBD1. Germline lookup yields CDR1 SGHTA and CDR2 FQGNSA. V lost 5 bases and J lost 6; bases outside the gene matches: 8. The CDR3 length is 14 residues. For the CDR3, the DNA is TGTGCCAGCAGCCCATCAGGGGGCAGGGCTGAAGCTTTCTTT. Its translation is CASSPSGGRAEAFF.

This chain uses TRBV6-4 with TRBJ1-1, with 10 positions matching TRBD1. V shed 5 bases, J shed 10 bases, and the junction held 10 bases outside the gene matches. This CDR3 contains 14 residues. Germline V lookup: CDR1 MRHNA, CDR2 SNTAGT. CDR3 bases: TGTGCCAGCAGTCCGGACGGGACAGGGGCGTCAGCTTTCTTT. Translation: CASSPDGTGASAFF.

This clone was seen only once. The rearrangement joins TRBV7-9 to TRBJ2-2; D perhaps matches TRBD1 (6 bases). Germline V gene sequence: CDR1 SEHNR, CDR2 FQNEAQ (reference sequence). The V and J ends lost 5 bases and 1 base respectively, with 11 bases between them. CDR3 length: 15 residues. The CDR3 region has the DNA TGTGCCAGCAGCGGACCGGGACAGAACACCGGGGAGCTGTTTTTT. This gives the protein CASSGPGQNTGELFF.

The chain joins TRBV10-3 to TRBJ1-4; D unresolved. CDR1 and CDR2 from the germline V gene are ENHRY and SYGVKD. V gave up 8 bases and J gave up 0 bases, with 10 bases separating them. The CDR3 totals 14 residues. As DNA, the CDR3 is TGTGCCATCTCCCGGGGTGCAACTAATGAAAAACTGTTTTTT. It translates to CAISRGATNEKLFF.

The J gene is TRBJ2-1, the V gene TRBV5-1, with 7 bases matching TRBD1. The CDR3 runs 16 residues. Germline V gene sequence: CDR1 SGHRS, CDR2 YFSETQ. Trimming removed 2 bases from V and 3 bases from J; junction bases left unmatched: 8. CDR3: CASSFTGTDDYNEQFF. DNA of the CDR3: TGCGCCAGCAGCTTCACCGGGACAGATGACTACAATGAGCAGTTCTTC.

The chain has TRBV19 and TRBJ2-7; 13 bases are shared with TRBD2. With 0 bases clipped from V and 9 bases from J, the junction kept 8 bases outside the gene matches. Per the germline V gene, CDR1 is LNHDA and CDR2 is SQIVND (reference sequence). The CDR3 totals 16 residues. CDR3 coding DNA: TGTGCCAGTAGTATAGACCCCGGGACTAGCGGGAAGGTGCAGTACTTC. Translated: CASSIDPGTSGKVQYF.

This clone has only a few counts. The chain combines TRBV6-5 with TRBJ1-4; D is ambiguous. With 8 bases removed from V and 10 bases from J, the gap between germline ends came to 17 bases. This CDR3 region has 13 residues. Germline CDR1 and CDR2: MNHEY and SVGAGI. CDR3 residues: CASSGEGIGKLFF. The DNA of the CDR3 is TGTGCCAGCTCAGGAGAGGGTATTGGAAAACTGTTTTTT.

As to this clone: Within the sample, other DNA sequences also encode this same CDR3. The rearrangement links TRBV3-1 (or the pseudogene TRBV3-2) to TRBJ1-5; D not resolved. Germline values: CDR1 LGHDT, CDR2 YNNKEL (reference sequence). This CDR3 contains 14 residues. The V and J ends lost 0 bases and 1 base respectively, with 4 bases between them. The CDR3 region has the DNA TGTGCCAGCAGCCAAGATATCAGCAATCAGCCCCAGCATTTT. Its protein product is CASSQDISNQPQHF.

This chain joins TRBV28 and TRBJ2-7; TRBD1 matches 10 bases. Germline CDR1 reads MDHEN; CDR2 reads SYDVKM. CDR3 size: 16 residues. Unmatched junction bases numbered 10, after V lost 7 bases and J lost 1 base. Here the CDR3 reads CASITAGQGKSYEQYF. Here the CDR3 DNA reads TGTGCCAGCATTACCGCGGGACAGGGGAAGTCCTACGAGCAGTACTTC.

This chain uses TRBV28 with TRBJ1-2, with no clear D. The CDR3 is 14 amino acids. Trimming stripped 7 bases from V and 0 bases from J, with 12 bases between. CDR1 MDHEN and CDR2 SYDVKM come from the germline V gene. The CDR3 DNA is TGTGCCAGCACCATGCCCGGGTCTAACTATGGCTACACCTTC. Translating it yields CASTMPGSNYGYTF.

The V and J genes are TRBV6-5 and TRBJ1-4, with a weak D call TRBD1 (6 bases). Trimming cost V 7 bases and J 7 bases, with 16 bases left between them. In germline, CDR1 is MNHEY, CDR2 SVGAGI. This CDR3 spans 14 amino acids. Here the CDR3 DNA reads TGTGCCAGCAAGACACAGGGACGAGGTGAAAAACTGTTTTTT. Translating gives CASKTQGRGEKLFF.